The 3 T cell receptor beta chains reported below all come from one sample, sequenced in a study of T cell repertoires in cytomegalovirus infection. These receptors' targets are unknown. MiXCR, applied by TCRdb to the reads, yields one record per CDR3 protein. The data contain 350,000 to 400,000 distinct CDR3 sequences, roughly 36% of them singletons. The sequencing here drew on cultured PBMCs, taken from culture after CMV antigen stimulation. These TCRs come from a human donor in good health (CMV status not recorded). Some clones in this sample may be carry-over from other donors' samples.

This chain joins TRBV29-1 and TRBJ2-3; 7 positions agree with TRBD2. This CDR3 has 15 amino acids. With 2 bases clipped from V and 0 bases from J, the junction kept 5 bases outside the gene matches. The germline gives CDR1 SQVTM, CDR2 ANQGSEA. The CDR3 bases are TGCAGCGTTGAATACAGCGGGACGAGCACAGATACGCAGTATTTT. Residues: CSVEYSGTSTDTQYF.

This clonotype was counted between two and nine times. The chain has TRBV19 and TRBJ2-3; D is perhaps TRBD2 (6 bases). CDR1 is LNHDA, CDR2 SQIVND, per germline (reference sequence). The V end lost 3 bases, the J end lost 0 bases, and 10 bases lay between the germline ends. The CDR3 contains 15 residues. This CDR3 reads CASSIGGVSTDTQYF. The CDR3 DNA sequence: TGTGCCAGTAGTATCGGGGGAGTCAGCACAGATACGCAGTATTTT. Full variable domain (missing parts from reference TRBV19 and TRBJ2-3): DGGITQSPKYLFRKEGQNVTLSCEQNLNHDAMYWYRQDPGQGLRLIYYSQIVNDFQKGDIAEGYSVSREKKESFPLTVTSAQKNPTAFYLCASSIGGVSTDTQYFGPGTRLTVL.

The J gene is TRBJ2-5, the V gene TRBV3-1, with TRBD1 matching over 7 bases. V gave up 1 base and J gave up 2 bases; unmatched junction bases: 1. This CDR3 spans 14 amino acids. Looked up from germline, CDR1 is LGHDT and CDR2 is YNNKEL (reference sequence). As DNA, the CDR3 is TGTGCCAGCAGCCAAGTACAGGGGCAAGAGACCCAGTACTTC. Protein product: CASSQVQGQETQYF.